This T cell receptor beta chain was identified during a study of blood T cell repertoires in COVID-19. Whole-study context: Acute-phase and convalescent COVID-19 samples originated in the United States, Italy and Spain. PBMCs, B-cell-depleted T cells, or T cells were the source of the cDNA or gDNA that made up the material.

Original data processing: Estimates of nucleated cell counts were drawn from the amplification of reference gene primers. TCRdb's table, derived via immunoSEQ multiplex PCR, lists solely in-frame clones and lacks some. That table furnishes V, J and clone size, whereas the DNA furnished D and trimming. Altogether 75,000 or so clones are present, about 85% being singletons, with the ten largest covering approximately 5.8%. The material sequenced was peripheral blood. This TCR came from a man aged 55 to 70 with active or convalescent COVID-19.

The CDR3 region has the DNA TGTGCCAGCAGCGCTAGTAGGGGGATCGAGCAGTACTTC. This codes for CASSASRGIEQYF. The chain employs TRBV7-9 and TRBJ2-7; TRBD1 is a possible D gene (6 bases). Germline-derived CDR1 and CDR2 are SEHNR and FQNEAQ (reference sequence). The CDR3 runs 13 residues. V was shortened by 5 bases and J by 6 bases, with 14 bases between the two germline ends. The whole variable domain, filled in from reference TRBV7-9 and TRBJ2-7, reads DTGVSQNPRHKITKRGQNVTFRCDPISEHNRLYWYRQTLGQGPEFLTYFQNEAQLEKSRLLSDRFSAERPKGSFSTLEIQRTEQGDSAMYLCASSASRGIEQYFGPGTRLTVT.